This T cell receptor (beta chain) was identified during a study of tumor-infiltrating lymphocytes in primary liver carcinoma. Study background: The neoplasms were of stage T1-T3 N0M0, with dimensions of about 4.2 to 10 cm across.

Unsorted bulk tissue (about 20-32 mg) underwent RNA and DNA co-extraction. Infection with HBV was chronic in patients; they were treatment-naive. CDR3 size: 15 residues. Germline V gene sequence: CDR1 MNHEY, CDR2 SVGAGI. From around 520 ng of total RNA, TCR beta-specific cDNA was reverse-transcribed using a constant-region primer. ARM-PCR, slightly modified, supplied the TCR beta libraries through three nested multiplex PCR rounds. With TRBV1-TRBV30 forward primers and a C-beta reverse primer, the first two PCR rounds were run for around 11 cycles each. TCRdb re-called the multiplex PCR reads through MiXCR, storing one row per CDR3 protein. The sample has under 130,000 distinct CDR3 sequences, roughly four fifths seen once; the top ten hold 15% to 25%. Study conclusions and caveats: Present in all five tumor regions were only about 7-25% of the top clones.

Notes on this clonotype: As yet, its antigen is unknown. The junction differs from germline at one of its ends, possibly a read error.

V gene TRBV6-5 combines with J gene TRBJ2-1; 9 nucleotides agree with TRBD1. Sequencing was performed on liver tumor tissue from sampling region 3. Subset indicated: tumor region T3, left-lateral pole. This TCR was recovered from a man aged 40-50 years with primary liver carcinoma and hepatitis B virus infection. CDR3 coding DNA: TGTGCCAGCACCACCCCGGGACAGGGTGGCAATGAGCTGTTCTTC. This sequence encodes CASTTPGQGGNELFF.